Listed below are T cell receptor beta chains from one sample, sequenced in a study of immune evolution from preneoplasia to lung adenocarcinoma. The assay was immunoSEQ multiplex PCR, and TCRdb's table has in-frame clones only and misses some. Here the sample spans about 11,000 clones, roughly 79% being singletons. Source material: FFPE minimally invasive lung adenocarcinoma tissue. The receptors stem from a person aged 60-79 years with lung adenocarcinoma. Each CDR3 is given with its conserved first and last residue. A D gene is named only where the DNA matches it firmly. Not every row has a clone size; where given, it reads once, few, many or a size class.

abundance | j_gene | v_gene | d_gene | CDR3nt | CDR3aa
NA | TRBJ2-3 | TRBV4-3 | TRBD2 | TGCGCCAGCAGCCAAGAAACTAGCGGGGGGGGACGCGATACGCAGTATTTT | CASSQETSGGGRDTQYF
few | TRBJ2-2 | TRBV7-8 | NA | TGTGCCAGCAGCTTAGTAGTAACCCGGGGGACGGTTCGCACCGGGGAGCTGTTTTTT | CASSLVVTRGTVRTGELFF
NA | TRBJ1-1 | TRBV4-1 | NA | TGCGCCAGCAGCCAAGCCTCCCATTTTGAGAACACTGAAGCTTTCTTT | CASSQASHFENTEAFF
NA | TRBJ2-3 | TRBV29-1 | TRBD2 | TGCAGCTCCGTGGGACTAGCGGGGTCTCCAATTACAGATACGCAGTATTTT | CSSVGLAGSPITDTQYF
NA | TRBJ1-1 | TRBV4-2 | NA | TGTGCCAGCAGCCCCACACGTTACTCTGAAGCTTTCTTT | CASSPTRYSEAFF
NA | TRBJ1-5 | TRBV18 | NA | TGTGCCAGCTCCCGAGGCGCTCCAGGGGGCAATCAGCCCCAGCATTTT | CASSRGAPGGNQPQHF
NA | TRBJ1-1 | TRBV5-1 | NA | TGCGCCAGCAGCTTGGATAGGGTTCGCACTGAAGCTTTCTTT | CASSLDRVRTEAFF
NA | TRBJ2-5 | TRBV28 | NA | TGTGCCAGCAGTTCACGAATAGGCGCCATCCAAGAGACCCAGTACTTC | CASSSRIGAIQETQYF
NA | TRBJ2-7 | TRBV18 | NA | TGTGCCAGCTCACCACCAGCAAGGGGATACTACGAGCAGTACTTC | CASSPPARGYYEQYF
NA | TRBJ2-5 | TRBV28 | NA | TGTGCCAGCGGGAGGTGGGAGACCCAGTACTTC | CASGRWETQYF
few | TRBJ1-5 | TRBV28 | NA | TGTGCCTCGACCGGACAGTATAGCAATCAGCCCCAGCATTTT | CASTGQYSNQPQHF
once | TRBJ1-6 | TRBV14 | NA | TGTGCCAGCAGCCGTGGACTGGACCCTGTTCAATCACCCCTCCACTTT | CASSRGLDPVQSPLHF
NA | TRBJ1-1 | TRBV18 | TRBD1 | TGTGCCAGCTCACCAATTGGACAGGGGGCGTTTTTAACTGAAGCTTTCTTT | CASSPIGQGAFLTEAFF
NA | TRBJ1-4 | TRBV30 | NA | TGTGCCTGGAGTGTGAGACTCGGGGTTGCAACTAATGAAAAACTGTTTTTT | CAWSVRLGVATNEKLFF
NA | TRBJ1-5 | TRBV10-2 | NA | TGCGCCAGCAGGATCGTCGGGCAGCCCCAGCATTTT | CASRIVGQPQHF
NA | TRBJ1-6 | TRBV10-3 | NA | TGTGCCATCGCTGCGGGGTCCTATAATTCACCCCTCCACTTT | CAIAAGSYNSPLHF
NA | TRBJ1-3 | TRBV5-1 | TRBD1 | TGCGCCAGCAGCTTGGGACAGGGGGCTGGAAACACCATATATTTT | CASSLGQGAGNTIYF
NA | TRBJ1-2 | TRBV4-1 | NA | TGCGCCAGCAGCCCAGAGGGACAACTACTCTATGGCTACACCTTC | CASSPEGQLLYGYTF
NA | TRBJ1-4 | TRBV15 | NA | TGTGCCACCAGCAGGGCAACTAATGAAAAACTGTTTTTT | CATSRATNEKLFF
NA | TRBJ1-5 | TRBV28 | NA | TGTGCCAGCGAGCGGCTGCGGGGTCAGCCCCAGCATTTT | CASERLRGQPQHF
NA | TRBJ1-1 | TRBV19 | NA | TGTGCCAGCGGACGGAAGAACACTGAAGCTTTCTTT | CASGRKNTEAFF
NA | TRBJ1-5 | TRBV19 | TRBD1 | TGTGCCAGTAGTATTACGGCTCCCAGGGGGGATCAGCCCCAGCATTTT | CASSITAPRGDQPQHF